This is a list of T cell receptor beta chains from one sample in a study of blood T cell repertoires in COVID-19. Profiled with immunoSEQ multiplex PCR; TCRdb holds only in-frame clones, not every one. The repertoire holds around 150,000 clones, with over 75% as singletons. Material: PBMCs or T cells enriched from blood (not recorded which). The receptors here all came from a woman in her forties or fifties who had recovered from COVID-19. Each CDR3 is given without its conserved first and last residue. The order of the fields is J gene, clone size, V gene, CDR3 protein. Clone size is given for some rows only: seen once, a few or many times, or a class if the clone is expanded.

TRBJ1-1,NA,TRBV7-8,ASSLVGGRTEAF
TRBJ2-7,NA,TRBV6-1,ASSDRGYEQY
TRBJ2-1,NA,TRBV7-2,ASEAGGRNEQF
TRBJ2-5,NA,TRBV29-1,SAGAPGQEASGTQY
TRBJ2-7,NA,TRBV7-3,ASSATGTTYEQY
TRBJ1-1,NA,TRBV5-4,ASSLTGGKVVEAF
TRBJ2-2,NA,TRBV19,ASSQGGNTGELF
TRBJ1-6,NA,TRBV6-5,ASSLQGATSPLH
TRBJ2-7,NA,TRBV4-3,ASSQGTRSYEQY
TRBJ1-6,NA,TRBV5-6,ASSLDLRNNSPLH
TRBJ2-4,NA,TRBV7-9,ASSLDAGAKNIQY
TRBJ2-5,NA,TRBV6-2/TRBV6-3,ASSYTFDGEDDQETQY
TRBJ1-2,NA,TRBV27,ASSLSRVHGYT
TRBJ1-1,NA,TRBV5-6,ASSHDRGLNTEAF
TRBJ2-7,NA,TRBV7-3,ASSLTPRQGEQY
TRBJ1-6,NA,TRBV30,ASNRQGTSPLH
TRBJ1-2,NA,TRBV19,ASSNPRLFNYGYT
TRBJ2-1,NA,TRBV19,ASSWRVSYNEQF
TRBJ1-1,NA,TRBV11-2,ASSPRVGLISNTEAF
TRBJ2-2,NA,TRBV19,ASRDLQGVWIGELF
TRBJ2-7,NA,TRBV19,ASSTDRFYEQY
TRBJ1-1,NA,TRBV6-6,ATLSQGSNTEAF
TRBJ1-5,NA,TRBV28,ASRSQGQGNQPQH
TRBJ2-1,NA,TRBV27,ASSLATSYNEQF
TRBJ2-7,NA,TRBV3-1/TRBV3-2,ASSLGLAGDEQY
TRBJ2-5,NA,TRBV7-2,ASSHPRGGADETQY
TRBJ1-1,NA,TRBV4-3,ASSMTGNTEAF
TRBJ2-3,NA,TRBV11-2,ASRRGALGTDTQY
TRBJ2-7,NA,TRBV6-6,ASSDLVYSYEQY
TRBJ2-1,NA,TRBV7-3,ASSLVSSGGNEQF
TRBJ2-1,once,TRBV6-5,ASRPGGSYNEQF
TRBJ2-7,NA,TRBV19,ASSQTGGGYEQY
TRBJ2-1,NA,TRBV2,ASSTSGGVYNEQF
TRBJ2-7,NA,TRBV7-8,ASSLRDRGTYEQY
TRBJ2-1,once,TRBV2,ASSEKGLYNEQF
TRBJ1-2,NA,TRBV5-4,ASSSSGGSYGYT
TRBJ2-2,NA,TRBV6-6,ASSYPTGGTGELF
TRBJ1-5,NA,TRBV10-2,ASKTGKGQPQH
TRBJ1-1,NA,TRBV4-3,ASSQDDRGRGEAF
TRBJ2-2,NA,TRBV30,AWSFSGGHTGELF
TRBJ2-3,NA,TRBV4-2,ASSQGQGKDTQY
TRBJ2-2,NA,TRBV7-2,ASHLTGGNTGELF
TRBJ1-5,NA,TRBV4-3,ASSQATGASQPQH
TRBJ1-2,NA,TRBV27,ASSGGTGFHYGYT
TRBJ2-1,NA,TRBV4-1,ASSQLGLAVYNEQF
TRBJ2-1,NA,TRBV4-3,ASSFFSGHIPYNEQF